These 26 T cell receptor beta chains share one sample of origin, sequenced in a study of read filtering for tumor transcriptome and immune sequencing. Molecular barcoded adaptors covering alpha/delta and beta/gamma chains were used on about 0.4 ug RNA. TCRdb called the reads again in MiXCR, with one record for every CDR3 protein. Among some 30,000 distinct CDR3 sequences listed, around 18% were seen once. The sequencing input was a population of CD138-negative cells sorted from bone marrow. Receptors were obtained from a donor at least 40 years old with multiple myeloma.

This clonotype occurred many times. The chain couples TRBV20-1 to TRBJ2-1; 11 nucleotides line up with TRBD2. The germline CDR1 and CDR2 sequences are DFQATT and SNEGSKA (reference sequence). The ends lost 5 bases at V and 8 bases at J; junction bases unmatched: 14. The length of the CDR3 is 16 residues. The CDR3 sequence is CSAPPLAGGGSHEQFF. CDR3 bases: TGCAGTGCTCCACCGCTAGCGGGAGGTGGGTCGCATGAGCAGTTCTTC.

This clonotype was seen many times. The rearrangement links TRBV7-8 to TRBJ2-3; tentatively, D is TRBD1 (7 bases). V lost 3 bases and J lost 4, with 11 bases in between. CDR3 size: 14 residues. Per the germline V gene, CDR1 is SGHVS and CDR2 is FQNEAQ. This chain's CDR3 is CASSFGGGADTQYF. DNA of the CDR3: TGTGCCAGCAGCTTCGGAGGGGGCGCAGATACGCAGTATTTT.

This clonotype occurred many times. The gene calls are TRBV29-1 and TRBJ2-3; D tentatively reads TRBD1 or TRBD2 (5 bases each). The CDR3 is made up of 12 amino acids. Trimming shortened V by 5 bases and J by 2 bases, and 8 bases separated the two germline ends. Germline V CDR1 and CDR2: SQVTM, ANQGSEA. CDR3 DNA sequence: TGCAGCGTTTCCGGGGCCACAGATACGCAGTATTTT. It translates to CSVSGATDTQYF.

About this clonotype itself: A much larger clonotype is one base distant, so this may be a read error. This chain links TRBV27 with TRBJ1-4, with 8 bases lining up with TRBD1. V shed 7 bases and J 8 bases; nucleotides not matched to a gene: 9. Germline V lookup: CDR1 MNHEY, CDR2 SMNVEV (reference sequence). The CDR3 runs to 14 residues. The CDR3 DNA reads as TGTGCCAGCAACCAACAGGGGGGTAAAGAAAAACTGTTTTTT. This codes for CASNQQGGKEKLFF.

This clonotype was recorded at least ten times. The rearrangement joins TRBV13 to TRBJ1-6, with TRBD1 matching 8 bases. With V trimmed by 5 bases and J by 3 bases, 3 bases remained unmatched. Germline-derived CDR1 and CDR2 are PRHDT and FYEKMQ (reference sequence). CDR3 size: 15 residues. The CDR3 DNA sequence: TGTGCCAGCAGCCTCGGACAGGGCTATAATTCACCCCTCCACTTT. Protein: CASSLGQGYNSPLHF.

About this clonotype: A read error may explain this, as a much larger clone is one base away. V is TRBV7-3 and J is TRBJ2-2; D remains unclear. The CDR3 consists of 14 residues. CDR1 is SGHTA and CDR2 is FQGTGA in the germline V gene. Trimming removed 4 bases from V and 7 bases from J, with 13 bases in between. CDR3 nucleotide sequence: TGTGCCAGCAGCTCCGCCAGCTACATCGGGGAGCTGTTTTTT. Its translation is CASSSASYIGELFF.

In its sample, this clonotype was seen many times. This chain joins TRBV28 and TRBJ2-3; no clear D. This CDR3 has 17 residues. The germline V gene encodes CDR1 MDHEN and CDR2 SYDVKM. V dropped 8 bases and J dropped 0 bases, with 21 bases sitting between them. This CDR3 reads CASQVGGVVVSTDTQYF. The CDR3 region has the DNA TGTGCCAGCCAAGTGGGTGGGGTCGTTGTAAGCACAGATACGCAGTATTTT.

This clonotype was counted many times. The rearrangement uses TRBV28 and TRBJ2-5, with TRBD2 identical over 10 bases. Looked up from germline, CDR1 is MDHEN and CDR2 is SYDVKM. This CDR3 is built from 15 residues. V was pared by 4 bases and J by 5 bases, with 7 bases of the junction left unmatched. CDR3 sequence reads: CASSSPSGGDETQYF. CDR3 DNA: TGTGCCAGCAGTTCTCCCAGCGGGGGGGATGAGACCCAGTACTTC.

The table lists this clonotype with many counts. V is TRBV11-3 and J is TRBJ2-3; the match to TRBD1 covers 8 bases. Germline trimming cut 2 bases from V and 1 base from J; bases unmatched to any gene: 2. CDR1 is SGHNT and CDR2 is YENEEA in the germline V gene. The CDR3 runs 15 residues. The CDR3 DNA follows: TGTGCCAGCAGCTTAATGGGACAGGGCACAGATACGCAGTATTTT. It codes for CASSLMGQGTDTQYF. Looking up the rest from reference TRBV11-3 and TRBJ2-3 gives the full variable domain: EAGVVQSPRYKIIEKKQPVAFWCNPISGHNTLYWYLQNLGQGPELLIRYENEEAVDDSQLPKDRFSAERLKGVDSTLKIQPAELGDSAVYLCASSLMGQGTDTQYFGPGTRLTVL.

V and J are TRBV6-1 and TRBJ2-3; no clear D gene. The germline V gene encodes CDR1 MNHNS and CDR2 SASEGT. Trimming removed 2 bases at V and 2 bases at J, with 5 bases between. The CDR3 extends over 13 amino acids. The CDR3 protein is CASSELTTDTQYF. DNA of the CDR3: TGTGCCAGCAGTGAACTAACCACAGATACGCAGTATTTT.

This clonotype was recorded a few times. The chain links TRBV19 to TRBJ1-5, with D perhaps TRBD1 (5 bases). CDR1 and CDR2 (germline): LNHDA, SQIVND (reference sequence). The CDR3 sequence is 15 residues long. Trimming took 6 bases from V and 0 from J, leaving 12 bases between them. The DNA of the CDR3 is TGTGCCAGTAGCAGTTTCGGGGGTAGCAATCAGCCCCAGCATTTT. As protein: CASSSFGGSNQPQHF.

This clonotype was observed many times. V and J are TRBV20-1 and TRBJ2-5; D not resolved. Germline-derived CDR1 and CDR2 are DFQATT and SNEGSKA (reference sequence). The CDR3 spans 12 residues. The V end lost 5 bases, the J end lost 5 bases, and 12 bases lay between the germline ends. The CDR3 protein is CSAVGSRETQYF. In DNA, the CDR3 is TGCAGTGCTGTTGGATCGCGGGAGACCCAGTACTTC.

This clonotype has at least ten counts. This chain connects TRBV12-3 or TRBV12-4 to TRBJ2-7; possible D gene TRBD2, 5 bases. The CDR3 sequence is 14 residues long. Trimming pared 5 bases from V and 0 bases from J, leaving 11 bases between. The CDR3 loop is CASSPERSSYEQYF. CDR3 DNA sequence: TGTGCCAGCAGTCCCGAGCGGAGCTCCTACGAGCAGTACTTC.

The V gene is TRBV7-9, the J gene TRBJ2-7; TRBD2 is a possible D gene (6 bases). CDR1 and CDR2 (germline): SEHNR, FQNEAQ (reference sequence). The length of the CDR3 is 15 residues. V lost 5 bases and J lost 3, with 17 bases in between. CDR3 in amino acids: CASSPEDGRGYEQYF. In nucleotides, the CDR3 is TGTGCCAGCAGCCCGGAAGACGGGCGGGGCTACGAGCAGTACTTC.

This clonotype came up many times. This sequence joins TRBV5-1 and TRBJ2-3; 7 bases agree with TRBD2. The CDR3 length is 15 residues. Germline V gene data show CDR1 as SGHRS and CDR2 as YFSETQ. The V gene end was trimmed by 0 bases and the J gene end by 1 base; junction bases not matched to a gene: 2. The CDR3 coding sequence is TGCGCCAGCAGCTTGGTTGCGGGGGGCACAGATACGCAGTATTTT. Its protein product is CASSLVAGGTDTQYF.

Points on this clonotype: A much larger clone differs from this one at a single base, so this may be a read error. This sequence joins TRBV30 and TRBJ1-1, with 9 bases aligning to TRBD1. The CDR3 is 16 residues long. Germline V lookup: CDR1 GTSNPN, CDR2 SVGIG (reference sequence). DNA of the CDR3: TGTGCCTGGAGAGCGTGGGGGACAGGGATGAACACTGAAGGTTTCTTT. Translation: CAWRAWGTGMNTEGFF.

The CDR3 loop is CAWSPGTGEGEQFF. The CDR3 DNA is TGTGCCTGGAGTCCCGGGACAGGGGAGGGTGAGCAGTTCTTC. This chain connects TRBV30 to TRBJ2-1, with 10 bases fitting TRBD1. Germline V gene sequence: CDR1 GTSNPN, CDR2 SVGIG (reference sequence). The V and J ends lost 2 bases and 9 bases, in that order; junction bases with no gene match: 7. The length of the CDR3 is 14 residues.

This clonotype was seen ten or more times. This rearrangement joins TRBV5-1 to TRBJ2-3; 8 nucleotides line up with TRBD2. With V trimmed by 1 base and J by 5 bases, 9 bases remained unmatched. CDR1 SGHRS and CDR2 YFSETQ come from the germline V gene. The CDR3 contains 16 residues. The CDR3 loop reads CASSLFERGIRDTQYF. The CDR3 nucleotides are TGCGCCAGCAGCTTGTTTGAGCGGGGGATACGAGATACGCAGTATTTT.

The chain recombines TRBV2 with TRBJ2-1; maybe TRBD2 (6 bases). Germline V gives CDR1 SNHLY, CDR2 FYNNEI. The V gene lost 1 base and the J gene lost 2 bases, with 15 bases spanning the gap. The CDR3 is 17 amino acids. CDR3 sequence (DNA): TGTGCCAGCAGTGAAGTGATTGGAGGGGTTACCTACAATGAGCAGTTCTTC. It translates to CASSEVIGGVTYNEQFF. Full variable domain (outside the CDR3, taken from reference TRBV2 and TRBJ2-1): EPEVTQTPSHQVTQMGQEVILRCVPISNHLYFYWYRQILGQKVEFLVSFYNNEISEKSEIFDDQFSVERPDGSNFTLKIRSTKLEDSAMYFCASSEVIGGVTYNEQFFGPGTRLTVL.

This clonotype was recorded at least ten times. CDR3 loop: CASSSRRKDYEQYF. The CDR3 nucleotides are TGTGCCAGCAGTTCCAGACGAAAGGACTACGAGCAGTACTTC. V is TRBV28 and J is TRBJ2-7; D uncertain. The V gene lost 4 bases and the J gene lost 3 bases, with 13 bases spanning the gap. CDR3 size: 14 residues. CDR1 and CDR2 from the germline V gene are MDHEN and SYDVKM.

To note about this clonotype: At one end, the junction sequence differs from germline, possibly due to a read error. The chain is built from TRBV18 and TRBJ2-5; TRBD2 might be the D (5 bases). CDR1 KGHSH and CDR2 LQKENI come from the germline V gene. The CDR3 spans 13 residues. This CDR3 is CASSPSQEETQHF. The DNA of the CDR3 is TGTGCCAGCTCACCGTCGCAGGAGGAGACCCAGCACTTC.

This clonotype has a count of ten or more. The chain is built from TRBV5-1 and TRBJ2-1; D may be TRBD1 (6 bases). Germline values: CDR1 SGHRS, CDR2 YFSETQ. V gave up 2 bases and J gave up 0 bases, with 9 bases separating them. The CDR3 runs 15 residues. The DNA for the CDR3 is TGCGCCAGCAGCTTTAGGGACAACTCCTACAATGAGCAGTTCTTC. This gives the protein CASSFRDNSYNEQFF.

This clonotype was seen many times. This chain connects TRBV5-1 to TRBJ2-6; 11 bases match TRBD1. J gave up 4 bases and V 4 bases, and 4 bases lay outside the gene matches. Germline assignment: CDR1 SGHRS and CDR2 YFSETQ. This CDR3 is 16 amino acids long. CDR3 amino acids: CASSHGQGAGANVLTF. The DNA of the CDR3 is TGCGCCAGCAGCCACGGACAGGGGGCGGGGGCCAACGTCCTGACTTTC.

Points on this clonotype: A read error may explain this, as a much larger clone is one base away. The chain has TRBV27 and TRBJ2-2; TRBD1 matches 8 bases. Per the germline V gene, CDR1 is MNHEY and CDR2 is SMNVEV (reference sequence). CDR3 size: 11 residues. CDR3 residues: CANSLQGGLFF. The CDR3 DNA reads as TGTGCCAACAGTTTACAGGGGGGGCTGTTTTTT.

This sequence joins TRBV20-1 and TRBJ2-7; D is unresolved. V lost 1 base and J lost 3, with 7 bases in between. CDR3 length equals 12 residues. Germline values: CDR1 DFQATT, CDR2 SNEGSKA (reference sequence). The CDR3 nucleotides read TGCAGTGCTAGAGGGCGCGGCTACGAGCAGTACTTC. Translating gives CSARGRGYEQYF.

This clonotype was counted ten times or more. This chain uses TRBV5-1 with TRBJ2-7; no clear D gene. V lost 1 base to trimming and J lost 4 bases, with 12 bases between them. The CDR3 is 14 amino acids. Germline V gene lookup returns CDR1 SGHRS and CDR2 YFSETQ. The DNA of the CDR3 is TGCGCCAGCAGCTTGCCAGGTTCGTGGTACGAGCAGTACTTC. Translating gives CASSLPGSWYEQYF.